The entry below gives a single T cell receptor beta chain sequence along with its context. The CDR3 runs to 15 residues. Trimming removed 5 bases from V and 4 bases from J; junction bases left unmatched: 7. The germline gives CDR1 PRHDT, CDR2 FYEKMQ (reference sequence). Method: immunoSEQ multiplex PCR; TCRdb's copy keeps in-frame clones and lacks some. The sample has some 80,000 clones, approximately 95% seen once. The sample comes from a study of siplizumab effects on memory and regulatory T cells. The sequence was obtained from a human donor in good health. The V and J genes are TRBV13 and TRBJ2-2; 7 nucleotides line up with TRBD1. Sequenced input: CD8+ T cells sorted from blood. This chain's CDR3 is CASSLQGVFTGELFF. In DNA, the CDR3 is TGTGCCAGCAGCCTGCAGGGGGTATTCACCGGGGAGCTGTTTTTT.